The 8 T cell receptor beta chains below were found in one sample sequenced in a study of shared clonotypes between healthy human individuals (dated by TCRdb to the early 2020s). CD8 naive samples were obtained by positive selection for CCR7 among CD45RO-negative cells, yielding a CD45RA+CCR7+ population from which TemRA cells were excluded. Receptors were amplified or captured by the immunoSEQ multiplex PCR assay. Not all clones reach the TCRdb copy of this immuneACCESS table, which keeps in-frame sequences only. Checked studies attribute under half of the gap to unresolved V genes and leave the rest unexplained. For this sample the table gives 760,000 or so clones, of which just over 95% were detected only once. The top ten constitute under 0.3% of the sample. The sequenced material came from naive CD8+ T cells sorted from blood. The cell subset or site label corresponds to: CD45RA+CCR7+. These receptors were taken from a man aged 25-45 years in good health.

The V and J genes are TRBV25-1 and TRBJ2-7; possible D gene TRBD2, 6 bases. CDR3 length: 14 amino acids. Germline CDR1 MGHDK, CDR2 SYGVNS. V lost 3 bases and J 3 bases, leaving 12 bases between the germline ends. The CDR3 nucleotides read TGTGCCAGCAGTGAGGGAGGTATATTCTACGAGCAGTACTTC. Its protein is CASSEGGIFYEQYF.

The V and J genes are TRBV9 and TRBJ1-2; D might be TRBD1 (5 bases). Germline values: CDR1 SGDLS, CDR2 YYNGEE. Trimming took 0 bases from V and 4 from J, leaving 13 bases between them. The CDR3 consists of 15 residues. This CDR3 reads CASSVGGAPGYGYTF. As DNA, the CDR3 is TGTGCCAGCAGCGTAGGTGGGGCACCCGGCTATGGCTACACCTTC.

The chain joins TRBV2 to TRBJ2-2; D not resolved. CDR1 is SNHLY, CDR2 FYNNEI, per germline. There are 15 residues in the CDR3. Trimming took off 2 bases at V and 5 bases at J, with 12 bases between the two ends. The CDR3 sequence is CASSEPGRVTGELFF. The CDR3 DNA sequence: TGTGCCAGCAGTGAACCTGGACGGGTGACCGGGGAGCTGTTTTTT.

This chain joins TRBV4-1 and TRBJ1-3; TRBD1 aligns across 7 bases. The J segment lost 0 bases and the V segment lost 8 bases, leaving 7 bases of the junction unmatched. The CDR3 loop spans 15 amino acids. CDR1 and CDR2 from the germline V gene are MGHRA and YSYEKL. The chain's CDR3 is CASGGTDTSGNTIYF. The CDR3 region has the DNA TGCGCCAGCGGCGGGACAGACACCTCTGGAAACACCATATATTTT.

This chain connects TRBV27 to TRBJ2-7; maybe TRBD2 (6 bases). The CDR3 runs to 17 residues. Germline V gene lookup returns CDR1 MNHEY and CDR2 SMNVEV (reference sequence). V was trimmed by 0 bases and J by 0 bases, leaving 15 bases between them. The CDR3 reads CASSLSAGRPLSYEQYF. In nucleotides, the CDR3 is TGTGCCAGCAGTTTATCGGCGGGACGCCCGCTCTCCTACGAGCAGTACTTC.

Comment on this clone: Other DNA sequences within the sample encode an identical CDR3. The rearrangement uses TRBV27 and TRBJ2-7; 13 positions agree with TRBD2. The ends lost 4 bases at V and 2 bases at J; junction bases unmatched: 2. Germline lookup yields CDR1 MNHEY and CDR2 SMNVEV (reference sequence). The CDR3 has 15 amino acids. CDR3 nucleotide sequence: TGTGCCAGCAGTTCAGGGACTAGCGGGACCTACGAGCAGTACTTC. Translating it yields CASSSGTSGTYEQYF.

This sequence joins TRBV11-2 and TRBJ2-1, with D uncertain. This CDR3 is 16 amino acids long. Germline-derived CDR1 and CDR2 are SGHAT and FQNNGV. V was trimmed by 3 bases and J by 4 bases, leaving 16 bases between them. This chain's CDR3 is CASSLTGLDLYNEQFF. Here the CDR3 DNA reads TGTGCCAGCAGCTTGACCGGGTTAGATCTGTACAATGAGCAGTTCTTC.

The V call is TRBV7-9, the J call TRBJ2-7, with D possibly being TRBD2 (6 bases). Per germline, CDR1 SEHNR and CDR2 FQNEAQ (reference sequence). This CDR3 has 15 amino acids. V lost 2 bases and J lost 3, with 14 bases in between. The chain's CDR3 is CASSLWGVDRYEQYF. The CDR3 region has the DNA TGTGCCAGCAGCTTATGGGGGGTGGACCGCTACGAGCAGTACTTC. Based on the CDR3 plus reference TRBV7-9 and TRBJ2-7, the full variable domain is DTGVSQNPRHKITKRGQNVTFRCDPISEHNRLYWYRQTLGQGPEFLTYFQNEAQLEKSRLLSDRFSAERPKGSFSTLEIQRTEQGDSAMYLCASSLWGVDRYEQYFGPGTRLTVT.